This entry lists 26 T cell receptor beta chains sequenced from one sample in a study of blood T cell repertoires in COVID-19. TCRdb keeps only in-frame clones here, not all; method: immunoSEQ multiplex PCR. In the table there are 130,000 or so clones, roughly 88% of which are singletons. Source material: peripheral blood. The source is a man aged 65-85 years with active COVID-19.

Written as DNA, the CDR3 is TGTGCCAGCAGACAAACAGGATGGCCGAGAGCTTTCTTT. This encodes CASRQTGWPRAFF. This chain links TRBV11-1 with TRBJ1-1; TRBD1 is a possible D gene (5 bases). This CDR3 has 13 residues. Germline CDR1 reads SGHAT; CDR2 reads FQDESV (reference sequence). V was pared by 6 bases and J by 10 bases, with 18 bases between.

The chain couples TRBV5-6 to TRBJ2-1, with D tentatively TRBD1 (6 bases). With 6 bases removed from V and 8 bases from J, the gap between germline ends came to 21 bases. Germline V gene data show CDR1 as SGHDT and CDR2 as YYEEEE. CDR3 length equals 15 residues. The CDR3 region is CASTQRGGWRDEQFF. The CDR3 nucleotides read TGTGCCAGCACCCAGAGAGGGGGATGGAGAGATGAGCAGTTCTTC.

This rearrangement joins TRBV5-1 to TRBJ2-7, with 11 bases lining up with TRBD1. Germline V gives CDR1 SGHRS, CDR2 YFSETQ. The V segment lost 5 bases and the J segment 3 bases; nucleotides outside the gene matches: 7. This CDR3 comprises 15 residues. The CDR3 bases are TGCGCCAGCAGACAAGGACAGGGGGCTGACTACGAGCAGTACTTC. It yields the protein CASRQGQGADYEQYF. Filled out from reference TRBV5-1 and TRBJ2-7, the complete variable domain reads KAGVTQTPRYLIKTRGQQVTLSCSPISGHRSVSWYQQTPGQGLQFLFEYFSETQRNKGNFPGRFSGRQFSNSRSEMNVSTLELGDSALYLCASRQGQGADYEQYFGPGTRLTVT.

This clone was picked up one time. This CDR3 is CASSVYAAGQTVAEAFF. The CDR3 bases are TGTGCCAGCAGTGTTTATGCCGCTGGACAGACGGTCGCTGAAGCTTTCTTT. V gene TRBV2 combines with J gene TRBJ1-1; tentative D call: TRBD1 (6 bases). Per the germline V gene, CDR1 is SNHLY and CDR2 is FYNNEI. There are 17 residues in the CDR3. The V end lost 4 bases, the J end lost 6 bases, and 24 bases lay between the germline ends.

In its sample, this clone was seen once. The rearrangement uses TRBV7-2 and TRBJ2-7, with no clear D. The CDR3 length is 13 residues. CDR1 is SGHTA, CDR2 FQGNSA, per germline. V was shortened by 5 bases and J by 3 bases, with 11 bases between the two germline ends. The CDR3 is CASSVPPNYEQYF. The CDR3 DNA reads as TGTGCCAGCAGCGTTCCCCCAAACTACGAGCAGTACTTC.

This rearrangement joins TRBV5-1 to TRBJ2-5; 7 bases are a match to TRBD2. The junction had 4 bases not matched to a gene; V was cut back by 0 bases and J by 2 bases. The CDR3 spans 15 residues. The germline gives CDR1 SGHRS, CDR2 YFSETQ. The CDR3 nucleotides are TGCGCCAGCAGCTTGGTGCTGGGAGGGCAAGAGACCCAGTACTTC. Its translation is CASSLVLGGQETQYF. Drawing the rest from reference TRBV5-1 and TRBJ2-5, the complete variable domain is KAGVTQTPRYLIKTRGQQVTLSCSPISGHRSVSWYQQTPGQGLQFLFEYFSETQRNKGNFPGRFSGRQFSNSRSEMNVSTLELGDSALYLCASSLVLGGQETQYFGPGTRLLVL.

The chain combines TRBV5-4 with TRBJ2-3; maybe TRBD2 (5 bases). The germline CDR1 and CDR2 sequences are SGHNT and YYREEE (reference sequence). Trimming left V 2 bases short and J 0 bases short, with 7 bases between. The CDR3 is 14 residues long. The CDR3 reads CASSFQRSTDTQYF. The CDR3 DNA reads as TGTGCCAGCAGCTTCCAGCGGAGCACAGATACGCAGTATTTT.

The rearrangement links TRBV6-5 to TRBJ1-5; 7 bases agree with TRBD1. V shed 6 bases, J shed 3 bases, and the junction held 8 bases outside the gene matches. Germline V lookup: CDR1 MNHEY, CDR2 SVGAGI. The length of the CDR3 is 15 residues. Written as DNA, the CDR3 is TGTGCCAGCAGCGCCGACAGGGCACTCAATCAGCCCCAGCATTTT. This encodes CASSADRALNQPQHF.

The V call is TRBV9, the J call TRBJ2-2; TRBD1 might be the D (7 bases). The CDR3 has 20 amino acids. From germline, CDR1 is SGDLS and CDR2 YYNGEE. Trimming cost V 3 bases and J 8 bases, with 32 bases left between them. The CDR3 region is CASSENQYVEGADFAGELFF. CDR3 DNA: TGTGCCAGCAGCGAGAATCAGTATGTGGAGGGGGCGGATTTCGCTGGGGAGCTGTTTTTT.

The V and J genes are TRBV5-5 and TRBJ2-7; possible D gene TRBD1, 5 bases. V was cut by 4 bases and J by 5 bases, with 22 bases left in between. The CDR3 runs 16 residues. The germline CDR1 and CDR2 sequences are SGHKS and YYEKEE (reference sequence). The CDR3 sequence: CASSPRAPLTGDEQYF. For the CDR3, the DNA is TGTGCCAGCAGCCCCCGCGCCCCTTTAACAGGAGACGAGCAGTACTTC.

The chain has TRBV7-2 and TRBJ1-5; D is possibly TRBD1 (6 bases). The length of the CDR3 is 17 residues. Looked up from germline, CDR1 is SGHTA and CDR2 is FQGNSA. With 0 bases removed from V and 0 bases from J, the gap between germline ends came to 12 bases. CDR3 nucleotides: TGTGCCAGCAGCTTAGCCCCGACAGGCTATAGCAATCAGCCCCAGCATTTT. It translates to CASSLAPTGYSNQPQHF.

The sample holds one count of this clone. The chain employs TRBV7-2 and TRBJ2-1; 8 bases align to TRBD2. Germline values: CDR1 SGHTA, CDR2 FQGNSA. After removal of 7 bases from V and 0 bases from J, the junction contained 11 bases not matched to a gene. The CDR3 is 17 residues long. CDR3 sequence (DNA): TGTGCCAGCACCCCTGGGGTAGCGGGATACTCCTACAATGAGCAGTTCTTC. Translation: CASTPGVAGYSYNEQFF.

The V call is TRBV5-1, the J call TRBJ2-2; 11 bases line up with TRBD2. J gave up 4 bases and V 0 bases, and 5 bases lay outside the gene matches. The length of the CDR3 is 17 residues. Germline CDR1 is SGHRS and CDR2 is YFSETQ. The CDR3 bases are TGCGCCAGCAGCTTGGAGTTAGCGGGAGGGACCACCGGGGAGCTGTTTTTT. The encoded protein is CASSLELAGGTTGELFF.

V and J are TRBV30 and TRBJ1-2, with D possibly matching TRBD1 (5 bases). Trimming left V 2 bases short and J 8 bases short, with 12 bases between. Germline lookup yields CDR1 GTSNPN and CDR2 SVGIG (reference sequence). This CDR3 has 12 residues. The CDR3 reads CAWSRQSGGYTF. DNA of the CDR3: TGTGCCTGGAGTCGACAGAGTGGAGGCTACACCTTC.

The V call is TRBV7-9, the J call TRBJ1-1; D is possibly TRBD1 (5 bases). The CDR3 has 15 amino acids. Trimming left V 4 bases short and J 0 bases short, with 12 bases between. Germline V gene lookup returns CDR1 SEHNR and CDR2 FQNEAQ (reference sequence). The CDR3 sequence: CASSSPRTLNTEAFF. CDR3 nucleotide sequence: TGTGCCAGCAGCTCCCCCCGGACACTGAACACTGAAGCTTTCTTT.

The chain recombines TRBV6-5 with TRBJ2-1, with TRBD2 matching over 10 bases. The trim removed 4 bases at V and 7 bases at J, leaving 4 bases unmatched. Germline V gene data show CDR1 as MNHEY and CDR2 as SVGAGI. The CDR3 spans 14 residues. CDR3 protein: CASSLVSGRNEQFF. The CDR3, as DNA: TGTGCCAGCAGTTTGGTTAGCGGGAGGAATGAGCAGTTCTTC.

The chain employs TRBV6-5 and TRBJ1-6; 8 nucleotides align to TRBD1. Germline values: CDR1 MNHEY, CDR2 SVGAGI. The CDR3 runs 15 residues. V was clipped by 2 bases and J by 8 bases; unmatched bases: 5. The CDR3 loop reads CASSYITGGDSPLHF. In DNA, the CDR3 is TGTGCCAGCAGTTACATCACAGGGGGGGATTCACCCCTCCACTTT.

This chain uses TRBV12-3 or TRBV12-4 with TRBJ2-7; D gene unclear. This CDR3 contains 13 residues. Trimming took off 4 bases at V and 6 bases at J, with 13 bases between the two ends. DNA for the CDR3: TGTGCCAGCAGTTCCCGGATAGCACCCGAGCAGTACTTC. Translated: CASSSRIAPEQYF.

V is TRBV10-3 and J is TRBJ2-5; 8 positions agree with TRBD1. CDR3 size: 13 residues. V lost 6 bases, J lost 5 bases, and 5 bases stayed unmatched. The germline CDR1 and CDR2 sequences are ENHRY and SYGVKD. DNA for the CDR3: TGTGCCATCAGCCGAGACAGGGGTGAGACCCAGTACTTC. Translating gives CAISRDRGETQYF.

CDR3 sequence (DNA): TGTGCCAGCAGTATCGAAGGGGATCAGCCCCAGCATTTT. Amino acids: CASSIEGDQPQHF. The chain carries TRBV27 and TRBJ1-5; D possibly corresponds to TRBD1 (5 bases). The CDR3 covers 13 residues. Germline V gene lookup returns CDR1 MNHEY and CDR2 SMNVEV (reference sequence). Trimming took off 5 bases at V and 5 bases at J, with 10 bases between the two ends.

The CDR3 spells CAISESGTGGGNIQYF. In DNA form, the CDR3 reads TGTGCCATCAGTGAGTCCGGGACAGGGGGCGGAAACATTCAGTACTTC. This chain uses TRBV10-3 with TRBJ2-4; TRBD1 agrees at 12 bases. CDR3 length equals 16 residues. V was clipped by 0 bases and J by 6 bases; unmatched bases: 3. In germline, CDR1 is ENHRY, CDR2 SYGVKD.

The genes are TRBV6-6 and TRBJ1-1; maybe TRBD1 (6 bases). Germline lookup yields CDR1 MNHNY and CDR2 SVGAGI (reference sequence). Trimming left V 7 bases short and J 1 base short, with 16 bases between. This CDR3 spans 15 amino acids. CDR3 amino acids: CASKAAGTQNTEAFF. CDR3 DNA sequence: TGTGCCAGCAAGGCGGCCGGGACACAGAACACTGAAGCTTTCTTT.

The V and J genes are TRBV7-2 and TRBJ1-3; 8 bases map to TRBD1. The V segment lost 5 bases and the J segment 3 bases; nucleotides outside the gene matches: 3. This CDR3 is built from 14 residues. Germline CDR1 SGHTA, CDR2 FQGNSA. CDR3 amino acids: CASSPGTGGNTIYF. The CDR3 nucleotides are TGTGCCAGCAGCCCCGGGACAGGTGGAAACACCATATATTTT.

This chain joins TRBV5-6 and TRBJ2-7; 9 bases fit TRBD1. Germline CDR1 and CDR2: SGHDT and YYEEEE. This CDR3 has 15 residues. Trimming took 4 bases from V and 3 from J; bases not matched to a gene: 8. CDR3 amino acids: CASSLAGTGIYEQYF. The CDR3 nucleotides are TGTGCCAGCAGCCTGGCCGGGACAGGGATCTACGAGCAGTACTTC.

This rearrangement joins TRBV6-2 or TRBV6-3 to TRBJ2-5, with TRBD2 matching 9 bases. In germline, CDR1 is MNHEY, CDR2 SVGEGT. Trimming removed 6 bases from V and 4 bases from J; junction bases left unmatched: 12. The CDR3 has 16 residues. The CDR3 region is CASSGLAGTGRETQYF. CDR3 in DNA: TGTGCCAGCAGCGGGCTAGCGGGAACGGGAAGAGAGACCCAGTACTTC.

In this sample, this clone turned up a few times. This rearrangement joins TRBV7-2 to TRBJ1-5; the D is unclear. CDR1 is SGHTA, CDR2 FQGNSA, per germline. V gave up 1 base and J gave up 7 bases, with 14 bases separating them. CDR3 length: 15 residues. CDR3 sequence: CASSLERGLAQPQHF. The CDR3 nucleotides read TGTGCCAGCAGCTTAGAGCGGGGTCTTGCCCAGCCCCAGCATTTT.